These T cell receptor beta chains were read from a single sample in a study of T cell changes during pregnancy in multiple sclerosis. Sequencing used immunoSEQ multiplex PCR; TCRdb keeps in-frame clones, though not all of them. The sample consists of 60,000 to 85,000 clones, around 94% of them appearing once. Sequencing used peripheral blood, obtained in the third trimester of pregnancy. These receptors all stem from a female donor with multiple sclerosis, enrolled in a pregnancy study. The CDR3 runs from the conserved cysteine through the conserved F or W. The D gene is left open where the match is weak. Clone sizes are given selectively: once, few, many, or a class where the clone is expanded.

TRBD1	TRBJ2-4	NA	TRBV6-5	CASSTRQGGNIQYF	TGTGCCAGCAGTACAAGACAGGGGGGAAACATTCAGTACTTC
NA	TRBJ1-1	NA	TRBV7-2	CASRLGQENTEAFF	TGTGCCAGCAGGTTGGGACAAGAGAACACTGAAGCTTTCTTT
TRBD1	TRBJ2-2	NA	TRBV6-1	CASKTGQGNTGELFF	TGTGCCAGCAAGACCGGACAGGGGAACACCGGGGAGCTGTTTTTT
TRBD1	TRBJ1-2	NA	TRBV7-2	CASSSNRQGCTF	TGTGCCAGCAGCTCCAACAGACAGGGTTGCACCTTC
NA	TRBJ2-7	NA	TRBV15	CATSRQGGSYEQYF	TGTGCCACCAGCAGACAAGGGGGAAGCTACGAGCAGTACTTC
TRBD1	TRBJ2-1	NA	TRBV23-1	CASSQGDRATHHEQFF	TGCGCCAGCAGTCAAGGCGACAGGGCGACCCACCATGAGCAGTTCTTC
TRBD2	TRBJ2-5	once	TRBV7-6	CASSSLAGSLQETQYF	TGTGCCAGCAGCTCCCTAGCGGGGAGCCTCCAAGAGACCCAGTACTTC
TRBD2	TRBJ2-7	NA	TRBV6-6	CASSYPPGLVHEQYF	TGTGCCAGCAGTTACCCGCCGGGACTAGTGCACGAGCAGTACTTC
TRBD1	TRBJ1-1	NA	TRBV11-3	CASSPGQGEGTEAFF	TGTGCCAGCAGCCCCGGACAGGGTGAGGGCACTGAAGCTTTCTTT
NA	TRBJ1-4	NA	TRBV7-9	CASSPPGRGEKLFF	TGTGCCAGCAGCCCCCCGGGGAGGGGTGAAAAACTGTTTTTT
TRBD1	TRBJ1-5	NA	TRBV19	CASSIVRGASNQPQHF	TGTGCCAGTAGTATAGTCAGGGGGGCGAGCAATCAGCCCCAGCATTTT
NA	TRBJ1-1	NA	TRBV6-7	CASRSDMMDTEAFF	TGTGCCAGCAGATCGGACATGATGGACACTGAAGCTTTCTTT
NA	TRBJ1-1	NA	TRBV18	CASSLVGEGTEAFF	TGTGCCAGCTCTCTCGTCGGGGAGGGCACTGAAGCTTTCTTT
TRBD2	TRBJ2-3	NA	TRBV6-4	CASSPTSGGTDTQYF	TGTGCCAGCAGTCCAACTAGCGGGGGCACAGATACGCAGTATTTT
TRBD2	TRBJ2-1	NA	TRBV4-3	CASSQVPGLAGEQFF	TGCGCCAGCAGCCAAGTCCCCGGGTTAGCGGGCGAGCAGTTCTTC
TRBD1	TRBJ1-2	NA	TRBV7-9	CASSPGQGWGYTF	TGTGCCAGCAGCCCAGGACAGGGATGGGGCTACACCTTC
NA	TRBJ2-7	NA	TRBV19	CASSDRSDEQYF	TGTGCCAGTAGCGACAGGTCTGACGAGCAGTACTTC
TRBD1	TRBJ2-3	NA	TRBV19	CASSIYDRGKDTQYF	TGTGCCAGTAGTATATACGACAGGGGCAAGGATACGCAGTATTTT
NA	TRBJ1-1	NA	TRBV30	CAWKRRVVTEAFF	TGTGCCTGGAAACGGAGGGTTGTCACTGAAGCTTTCTTT
TRBD2	TRBJ2-3	NA	TRBV4-3	CASSQELSGGASTDTQYF	TGCGCCAGCAGCCAGGAACTTAGCGGGGGGGCTAGCACAGATACGCAGTATTTT
TRBD2	TRBJ2-2	NA	TRBV12-5	CASGLVFLAGVNTGELFF	TGTGCTAGTGGTTTGGTATTCCTAGCGGGGGTCAACACCGGGGAGCTGTTTTTT
TRBD1	TRBJ1-2	NA	TRBV14	CASSPPGTGGAGGYTF	TGTGCCAGCAGCCCCCCAGGGACAGGGGGCGCCGGTGGCTACACCTTC
TRBD2	TRBJ2-2	medium-sized	TRBV4-2	CASSQDPLAGGPPQLFF	TGTGCCAGCAGCCAAGATCCCCTAGCGGGGGGACCTCCTCAGCTGTTTTTT
NA	TRBJ1-3	NA	TRBV27	CASSPKDSPGNTIYF	TGTGCCAGCAGTCCGAAGGACAGTCCTGGAAACACCATATATTTT